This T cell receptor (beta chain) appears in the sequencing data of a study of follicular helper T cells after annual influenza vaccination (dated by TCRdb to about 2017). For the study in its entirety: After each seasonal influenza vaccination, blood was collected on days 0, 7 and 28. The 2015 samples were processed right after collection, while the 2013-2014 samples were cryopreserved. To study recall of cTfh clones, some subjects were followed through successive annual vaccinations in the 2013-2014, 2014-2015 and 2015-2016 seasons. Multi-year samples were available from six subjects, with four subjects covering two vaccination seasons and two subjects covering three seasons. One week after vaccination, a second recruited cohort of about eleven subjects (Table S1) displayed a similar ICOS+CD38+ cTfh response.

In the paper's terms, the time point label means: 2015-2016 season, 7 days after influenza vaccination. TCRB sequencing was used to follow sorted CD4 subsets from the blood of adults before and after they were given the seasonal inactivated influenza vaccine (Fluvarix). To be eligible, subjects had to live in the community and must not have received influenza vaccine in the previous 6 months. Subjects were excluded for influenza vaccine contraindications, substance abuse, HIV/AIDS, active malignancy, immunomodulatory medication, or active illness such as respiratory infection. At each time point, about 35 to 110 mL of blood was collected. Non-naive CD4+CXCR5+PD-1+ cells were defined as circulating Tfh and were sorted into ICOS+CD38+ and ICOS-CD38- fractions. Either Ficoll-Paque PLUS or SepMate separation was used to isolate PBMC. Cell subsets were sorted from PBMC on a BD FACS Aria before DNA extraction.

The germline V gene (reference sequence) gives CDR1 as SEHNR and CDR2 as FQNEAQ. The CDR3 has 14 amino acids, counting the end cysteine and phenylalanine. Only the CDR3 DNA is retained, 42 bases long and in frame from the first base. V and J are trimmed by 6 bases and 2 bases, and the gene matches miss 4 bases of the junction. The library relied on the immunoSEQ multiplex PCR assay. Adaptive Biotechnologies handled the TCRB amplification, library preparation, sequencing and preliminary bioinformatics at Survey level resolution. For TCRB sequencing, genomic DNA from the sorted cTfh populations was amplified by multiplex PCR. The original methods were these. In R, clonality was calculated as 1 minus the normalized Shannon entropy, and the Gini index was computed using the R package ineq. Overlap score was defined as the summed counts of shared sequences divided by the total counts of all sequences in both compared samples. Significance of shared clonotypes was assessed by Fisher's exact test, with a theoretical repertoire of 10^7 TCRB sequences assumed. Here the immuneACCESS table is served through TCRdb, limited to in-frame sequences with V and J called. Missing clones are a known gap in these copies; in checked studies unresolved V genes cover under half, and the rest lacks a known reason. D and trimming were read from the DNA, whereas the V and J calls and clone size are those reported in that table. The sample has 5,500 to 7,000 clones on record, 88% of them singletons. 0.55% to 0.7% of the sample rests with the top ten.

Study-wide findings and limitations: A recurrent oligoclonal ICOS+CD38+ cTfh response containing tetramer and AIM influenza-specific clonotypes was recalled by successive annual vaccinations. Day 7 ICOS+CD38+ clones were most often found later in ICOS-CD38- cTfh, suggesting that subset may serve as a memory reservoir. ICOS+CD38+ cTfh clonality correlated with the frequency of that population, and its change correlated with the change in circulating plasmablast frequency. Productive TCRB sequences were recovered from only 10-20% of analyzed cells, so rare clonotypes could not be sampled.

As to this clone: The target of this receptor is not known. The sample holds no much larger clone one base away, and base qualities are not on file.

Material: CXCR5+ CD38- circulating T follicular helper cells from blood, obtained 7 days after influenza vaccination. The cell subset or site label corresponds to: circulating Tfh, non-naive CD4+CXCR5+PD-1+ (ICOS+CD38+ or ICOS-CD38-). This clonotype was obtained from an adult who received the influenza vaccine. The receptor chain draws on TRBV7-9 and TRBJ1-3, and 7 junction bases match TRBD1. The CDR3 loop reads CASRPGQAGNTIYF. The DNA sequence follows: TGTGCCAGCAGACCCGGACAGGCTGGAAACACCATATATTTT.